The entry below describes one TCR beta chain. CDR1 SNHLY and CDR2 FYNNEI come from the germline V gene. The CDR3 has 14 amino acids. With 4 bases removed from V and 6 bases from J, the gap between germline ends came to 12 bases. This specimen belongs to a study of control samples from healthy donors and cancer patients. The repertoire was sequenced with immunoSEQ multiplex PCR; TCRdb's copy has only in-frame clones and lacks some. The sample carries roughly 170,000 clones, 80% to 95% recorded once. The chain combines TRBV2 with TRBJ2-2, with a possible D match to TRBD2 (6 bases). The sequence was collected from a woman aged 40 to 50 in good health. The sequenced sample consisted of blood. The CDR3 loop is CASSGNGRSGELFF. Here the CDR3 DNA reads TGTGCCAGCAGTGGAAATGGGAGGTCCGGGGAGCTGTTTTTT.